This T cell receptor beta chain comes out of a study of T cell clonality in common variable immunodeficiency (dated by TCRdb to between 2014 and 2017). The full study reports these points: Fewer TCRbeta clones were shared among CVID subjects than among healthy controls (p < 0.0001). According to the authors, figuring out what caused the increased clonality in CVID would require sequencing the repertoires of T cell subpopulations. TCRbeta clonality was higher in CVID subjects than in healthy controls (t-test p = 0.018), and the increase was most characteristic of about a third of subjects. Correlations of repertoire features with clinical complications were constrained by heterogeneity among patients within the CVID cohort. Reportedly, TCRbeta sequences from CVID had fewer deletions and N-nucleotide insertions, and highly modified clones with 13 or more V deletions were absent from CVID. Even though DNA input was the same, control samples had an average of about 90,000 unique sequences each, compared with about 31,000 in CVID samples.

To note about this clone: The antigen it binds to is not known. The CDR3 is cut off 3 residues early in the read; its end comes from the germline J gene.

For sequencing, equivalent amounts of genomic DNA were input from CVID and control samples. For every sample, a 60 bp segment covering the rearranged TCRbeta CDR3 region was amplified and then sequenced. The immunoSEQ assay, a bias-corrected multiplex PCR combined with high-throughput sequencing, was used for TCRbeta amplification. For the original study's pipeline: Each unique nucleotide sequence was treated as a clone and annotated with V, D and J genes, copy number and frequency. Sequences were labeled productive if in frame, and non-productive if out of frame or containing stop codons. As previously described, clonality was computed from Shannon's entropy. The predicted amino acid sequences of productive clones were used to derive mean CDR3 Kyte-Doolittle hydropathy. Scaled V gene usage was hierarchically clustered using Manhattan distance and complete linkage with the R hclust function. Sharing of clones by CDR3 amino acid sequence was evaluated by resampling 12 repertoires per group over 100 rounds. The repertoires were searched for 60 to 70 published EBV-specific TCRbeta sequences and some 230 published CMV-specific TCRbeta sequences. Analysis left out two CVID samples that produced under 10,000 sequences, so around 40 CVID repertoires remained. What TCRdb holds here is the immuneACCESS table cut down to in-frame rearrangements. Part of the clones is not present; checked against another copy, under half of the missing clones reflect an unresolved V gene, and the others are unexplained. V and J calls and clone size are copied from that table; D and trimming were computed from the DNA. This sample includes about 52,000 clones, and none of them was observed just once. The ten largest account for 1.8% of the sample.

The germline V gene specifies ENHRY as CDR1 and SYGVKD as CDR2. Including cysteine and phenylalanine, the CDR3 has 14 amino acids. Shown are 33 bases from within the CDR3, in frame from base 1. V drops 11 bases and J drops 8 bases, leaving 22 bases in between. Predominantly Caucasian heritage was noted among both the CVID patients and the healthy controls. From each donor, about 5 to 8.5 ml of heparinized peripheral whole blood was collected. Genomic DNA from adults with common variable immune deficiency (CVID) and from healthy adult controls was used to sequence TCRbeta CDR3 repertoires. A total of some 22 healthy adult volunteers (roughly twelve female and 10 or so male; age range roughly 23 to 66 years, mean age approximately 34) were included in the control group. Diluted blood was density-centrifuged over Hypaque 1077 or Ficoll-Paque to isolate peripheral blood mononuclear cells. Unsorted mononuclear cells served as the source of genomic DNA, which was extracted either by Qiagen column purification or by a centrifugation-based method.

This clonotype was sampled from a person between 18 and 75 years old in good health. The V and J genes are TRBV10-3 and TRBJ2-1; 6 matching bases give a weak D call of TRBD2. Sequencing was carried out using peripheral blood mononuclear cells. The CDR3 DNA, read in part, is TGTGCCCACGGAGGGGCAGGCCCAGCCGATGAG. The translation is CAHGGAGPADE. The CDR3 in full is CAHGGAGPADEQFF.